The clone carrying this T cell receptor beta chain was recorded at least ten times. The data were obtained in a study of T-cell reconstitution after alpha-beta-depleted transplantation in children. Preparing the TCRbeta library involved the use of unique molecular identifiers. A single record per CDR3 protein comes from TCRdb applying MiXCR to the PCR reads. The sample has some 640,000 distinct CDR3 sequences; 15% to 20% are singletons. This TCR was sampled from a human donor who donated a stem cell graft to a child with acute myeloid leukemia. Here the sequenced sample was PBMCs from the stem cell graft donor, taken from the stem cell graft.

As DNA, the CDR3 is TGCAGTGCTAGCGCTGGGGACGGAGCGACCCAGTACTTC. This translates into CSASAGDGATQYF. V usage is TRBV20-1 and J usage is TRBJ2-5; D is tentatively TRBD1 or TRBD2 (5 bases each). Looked up from germline, CDR1 is DFQATT and CDR2 is SNEGSKA (reference sequence). Deletions cut 3 bases from V and 7 bases from J, with 15 bases between. This CDR3 contains 13 residues.